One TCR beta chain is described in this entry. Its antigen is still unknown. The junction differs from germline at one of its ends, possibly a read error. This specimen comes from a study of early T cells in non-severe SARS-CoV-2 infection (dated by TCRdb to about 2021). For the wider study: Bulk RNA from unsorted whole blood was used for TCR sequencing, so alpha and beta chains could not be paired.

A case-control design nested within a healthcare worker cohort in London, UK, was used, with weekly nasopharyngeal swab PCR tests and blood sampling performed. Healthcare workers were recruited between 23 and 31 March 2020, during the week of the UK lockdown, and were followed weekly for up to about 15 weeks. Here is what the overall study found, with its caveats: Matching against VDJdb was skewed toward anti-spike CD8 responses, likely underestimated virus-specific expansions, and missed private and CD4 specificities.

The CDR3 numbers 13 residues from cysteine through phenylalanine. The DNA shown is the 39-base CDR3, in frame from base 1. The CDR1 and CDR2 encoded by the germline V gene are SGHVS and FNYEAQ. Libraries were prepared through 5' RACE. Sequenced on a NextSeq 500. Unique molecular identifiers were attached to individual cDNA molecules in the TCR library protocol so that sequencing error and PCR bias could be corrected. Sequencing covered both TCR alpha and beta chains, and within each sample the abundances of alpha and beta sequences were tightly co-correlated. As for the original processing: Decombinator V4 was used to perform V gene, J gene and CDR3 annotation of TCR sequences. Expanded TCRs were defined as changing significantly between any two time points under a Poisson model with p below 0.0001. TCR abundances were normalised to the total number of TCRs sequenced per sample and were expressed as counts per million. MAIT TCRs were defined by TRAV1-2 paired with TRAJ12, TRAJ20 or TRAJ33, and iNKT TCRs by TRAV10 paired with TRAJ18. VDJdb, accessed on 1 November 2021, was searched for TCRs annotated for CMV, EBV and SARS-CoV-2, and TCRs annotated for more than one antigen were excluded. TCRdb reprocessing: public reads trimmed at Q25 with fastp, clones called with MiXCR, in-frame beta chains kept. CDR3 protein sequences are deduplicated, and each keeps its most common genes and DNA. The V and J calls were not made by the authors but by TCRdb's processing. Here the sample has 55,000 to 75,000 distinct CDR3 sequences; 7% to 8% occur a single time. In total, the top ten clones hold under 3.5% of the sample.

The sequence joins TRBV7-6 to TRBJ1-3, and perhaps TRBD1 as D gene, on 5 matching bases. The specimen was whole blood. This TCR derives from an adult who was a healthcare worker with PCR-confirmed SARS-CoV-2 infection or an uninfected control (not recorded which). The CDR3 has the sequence CVSSLQDRNTIYF. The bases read TGTGTCAGCAGCTTACAGGACAGAAACACCATATATTTT.